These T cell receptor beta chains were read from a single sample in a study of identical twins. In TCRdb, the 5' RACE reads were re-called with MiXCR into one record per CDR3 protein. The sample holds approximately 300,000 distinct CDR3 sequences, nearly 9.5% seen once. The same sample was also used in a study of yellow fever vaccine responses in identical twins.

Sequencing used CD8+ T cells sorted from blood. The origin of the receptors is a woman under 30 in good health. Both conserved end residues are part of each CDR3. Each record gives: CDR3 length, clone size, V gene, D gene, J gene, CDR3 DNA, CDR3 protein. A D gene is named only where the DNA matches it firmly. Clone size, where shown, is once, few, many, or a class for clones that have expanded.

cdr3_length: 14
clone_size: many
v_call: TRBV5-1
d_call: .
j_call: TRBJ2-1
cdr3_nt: TGCGCCAGCAGCGATCGCCCGGGAGCCTATGAGCAGTTCTTC
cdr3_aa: CASSDRPGAYEQFF

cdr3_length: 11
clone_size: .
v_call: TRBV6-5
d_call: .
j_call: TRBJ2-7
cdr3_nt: TGTGCCAGCGGTGTTTGGAACGAGCAGTACTTC
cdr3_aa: CASGVWNEQYF

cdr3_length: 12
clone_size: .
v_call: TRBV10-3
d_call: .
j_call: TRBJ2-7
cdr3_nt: TGTGCCATCAGCCAGGGTTTTGACGAGCAGTACTTC
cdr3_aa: CAISQGFDEQYF

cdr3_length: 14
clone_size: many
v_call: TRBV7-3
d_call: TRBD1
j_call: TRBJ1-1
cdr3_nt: TGTGCCAGCAGTCTGACAGGGATGAACACTGAAGCTTTCTTT
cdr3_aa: CASSLTGMNTEAFF

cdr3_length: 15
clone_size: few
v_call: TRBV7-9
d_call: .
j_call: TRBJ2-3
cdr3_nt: TGTGCCAGCAGCCCCCGGGACAAGAGCACAGATACGCAGTATTTT
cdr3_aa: CASSPRDKSTDTQYF

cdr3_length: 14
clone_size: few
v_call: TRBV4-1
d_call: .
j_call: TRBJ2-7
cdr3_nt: TGCGCCAGCAGGCAGGGAGAGGGCGGGTACGAGCAGTACTTC
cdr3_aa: CASRQGEGGYEQYF

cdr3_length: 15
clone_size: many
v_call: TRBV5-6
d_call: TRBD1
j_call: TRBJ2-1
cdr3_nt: TGTGCCAGCAGCTTGATGCCGGGACAGAATGTCGAGCAGTTCTTC
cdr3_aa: CASSLMPGQNVEQFF

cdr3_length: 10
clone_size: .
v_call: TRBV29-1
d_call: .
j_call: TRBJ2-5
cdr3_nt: TGCAGCGCCAGTCAAGAGACCCAGTACTTC
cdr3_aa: CSASQETQYF

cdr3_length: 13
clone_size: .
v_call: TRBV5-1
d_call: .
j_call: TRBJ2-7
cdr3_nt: TGCGCCAGCAGTCCGGAGGAAAGGTACGAGCAGTACTTC
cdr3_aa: CASSPEERYEQYF

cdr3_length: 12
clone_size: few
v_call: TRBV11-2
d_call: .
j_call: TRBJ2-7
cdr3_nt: TGTGCCAGCGTAGGGTACCGGGAGGAGCAGTACTTC
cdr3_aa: CASVGYREEQYF

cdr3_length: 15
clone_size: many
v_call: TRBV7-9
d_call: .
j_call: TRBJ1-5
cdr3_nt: TGTGCCAGCAGCCCAGGCGGGGACTTGAATCAGCCCCAGCATTTT
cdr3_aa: CASSPGGDLNQPQHF

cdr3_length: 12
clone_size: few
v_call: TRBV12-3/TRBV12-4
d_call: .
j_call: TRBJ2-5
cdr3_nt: TGTGCCAGCAGTTTAGCCGCAGGGCCCCAGTACTTC
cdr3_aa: CASSLAAGPQYF

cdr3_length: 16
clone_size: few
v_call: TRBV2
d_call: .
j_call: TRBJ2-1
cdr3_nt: TGTGCCAGCAGGAGTGGTTGGACGGCGACTTACAATGAGCAGTTCTTC
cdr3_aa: CASRSGWTATYNEQFF

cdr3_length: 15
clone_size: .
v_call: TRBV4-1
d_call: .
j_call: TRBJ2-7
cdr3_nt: TGCGCCAGCAGCCAAGATTCCGGGGTTTTCTACGAGCAGTACTTC
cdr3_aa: CASSQDSGVFYEQYF

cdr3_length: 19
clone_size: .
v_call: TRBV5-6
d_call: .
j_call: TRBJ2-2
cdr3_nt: TGTGCCAGCAGCTTGATGGACCTCCATCGACAGGCAAACACCGGGGAGCTGTTTTTT
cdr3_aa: CASSLMDLHRQANTGELFF

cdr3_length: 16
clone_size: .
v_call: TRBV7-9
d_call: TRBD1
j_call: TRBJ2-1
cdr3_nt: TGTGCCAGCCCGGGACAGGGGGATAACTCCTACAATGAGCAGTTCTTC
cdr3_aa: CASPGQGDNSYNEQFF

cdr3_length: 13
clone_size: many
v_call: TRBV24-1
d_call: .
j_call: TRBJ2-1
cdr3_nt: TGTGCCACCAGTGAGGAATCCTACAATGAGCAGTTCTTC
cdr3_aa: CATSEESYNEQFF

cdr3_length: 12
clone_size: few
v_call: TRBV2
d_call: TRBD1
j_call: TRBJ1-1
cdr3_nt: TGTGCCAGCAGCCTCGACAGGGTTGAAGCTTTCTTT
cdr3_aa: CASSLDRVEAFF

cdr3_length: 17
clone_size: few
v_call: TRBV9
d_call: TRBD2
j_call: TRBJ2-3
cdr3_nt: TGTGCCAGCAGCGTAGAGGTCAGCGGGGGGCCCACAGATACGCAGTATTTT
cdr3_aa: CASSVEVSGGPTDTQYF

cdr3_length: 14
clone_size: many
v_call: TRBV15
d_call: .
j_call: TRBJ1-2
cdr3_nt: TGTGCCACCAGCAGATCCCACTCTAACTATGGCTACACCTTC
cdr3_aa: CATSRSHSNYGYTF

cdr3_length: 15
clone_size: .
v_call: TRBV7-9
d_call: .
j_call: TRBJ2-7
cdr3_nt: TGTGCCAGCAGCTTAGCTATCCAGGGAAATTACGAGCAGTACTTC
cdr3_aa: CASSLAIQGNYEQYF

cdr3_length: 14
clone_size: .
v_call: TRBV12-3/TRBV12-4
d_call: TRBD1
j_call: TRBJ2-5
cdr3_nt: TGTGCCAGCAGTCAGACAGGGGGCGGAGAGACCCAGTACTTC
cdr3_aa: CASSQTGGGETQYF

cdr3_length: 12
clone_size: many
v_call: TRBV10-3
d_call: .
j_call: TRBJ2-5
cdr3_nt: TGTGCCATTGGAGGGTCTCAAGAGACCCAGTACTTC
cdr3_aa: CAIGGSQETQYF

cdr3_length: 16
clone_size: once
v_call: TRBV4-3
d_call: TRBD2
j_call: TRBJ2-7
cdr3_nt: TGCGCCAGCAGCCAAGAATGGCGGGAGGCCCTCCCCGAGCAGTACTTC
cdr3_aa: CASSQEWREALPEQYF

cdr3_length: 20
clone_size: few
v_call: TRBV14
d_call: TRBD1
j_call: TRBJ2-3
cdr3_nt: TGTGCCAGCAGCCTAAACAACAGGGGGCTGGCGGGAGTTTTCGCAGATACGCAGTATTTT
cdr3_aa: CASSLNNRGLAGVFADTQYF

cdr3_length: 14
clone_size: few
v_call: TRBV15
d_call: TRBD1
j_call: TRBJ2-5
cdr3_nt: TGTGCCACCCAGGACAGGTTCGCAGTTGAGACCCAGTACTTC
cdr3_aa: CATQDRFAVETQYF

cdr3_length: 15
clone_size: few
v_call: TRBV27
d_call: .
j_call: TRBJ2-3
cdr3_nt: TGTGCCAGCAGTTTATTGTCGCTTGGGGGAAATACGCAGTATTTT
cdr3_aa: CASSLLSLGGNTQYF

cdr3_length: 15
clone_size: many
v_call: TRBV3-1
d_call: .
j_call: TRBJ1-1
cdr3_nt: TGTGCCAGCAGCCAATTAACTGTGCGCAACACTGAAGCTTTCTTT
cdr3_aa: CASSQLTVRNTEAFF

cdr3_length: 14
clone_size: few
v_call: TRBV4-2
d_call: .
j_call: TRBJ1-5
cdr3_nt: TGTGCCAGCAGCCCCACCTCTGCGGGTCAGCCCCAGCATTTT
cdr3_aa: CASSPTSAGQPQHF

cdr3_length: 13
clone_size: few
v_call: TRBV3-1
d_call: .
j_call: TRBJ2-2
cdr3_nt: TGTGCCAGCAGCCAACCTATTGTTGGGGAGCTGTTTTTT
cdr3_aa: CASSQPIVGELFF

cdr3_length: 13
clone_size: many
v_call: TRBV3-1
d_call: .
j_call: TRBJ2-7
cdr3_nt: TGTGCCAGCAGCCAAGAGAGATTCCACGAGCAGTACTTC
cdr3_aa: CASSQERFHEQYF

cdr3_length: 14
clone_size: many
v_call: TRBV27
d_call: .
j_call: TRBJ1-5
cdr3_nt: TGTGCCAGCAGTATCCTCGGGGGGGGGCAGCCCCAGCATTTT
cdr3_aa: CASSILGGGQPQHF

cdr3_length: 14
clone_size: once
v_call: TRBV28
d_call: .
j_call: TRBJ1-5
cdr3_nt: TGTGCCAGCAGGTTGAGACCCAGGGGTCAGCCCCAGCATTTT
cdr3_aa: CASRLRPRGQPQHF

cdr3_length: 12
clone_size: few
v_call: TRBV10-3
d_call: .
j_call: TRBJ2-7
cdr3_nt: TGTGCCATCAGTCCCGCCTCCTACGAGCAGTACTTC
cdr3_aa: CAISPASYEQYF

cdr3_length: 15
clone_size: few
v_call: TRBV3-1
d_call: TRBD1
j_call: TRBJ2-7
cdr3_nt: TGTGCCAGCAGCCAAGATCCCCGCAGGGGGTACGAGCAGTACTTC
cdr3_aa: CASSQDPRRGYEQYF

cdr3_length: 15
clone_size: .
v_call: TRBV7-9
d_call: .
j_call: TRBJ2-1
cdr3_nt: TGTGCCAGCAGCCGGCTAGACCGTACCTACAATGAGCAGTTCTTC
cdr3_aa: CASSRLDRTYNEQFF

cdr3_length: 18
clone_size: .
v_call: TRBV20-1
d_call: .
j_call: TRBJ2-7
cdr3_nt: TGCGGTGCTAGAAGGACTATCACCCGAACGGACAGGATCTACGAGCAGTACTTC
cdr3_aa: CGARRTITRTDRIYEQYF

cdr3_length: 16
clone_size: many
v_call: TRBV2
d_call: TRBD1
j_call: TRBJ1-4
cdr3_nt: TGTGCCAGCAGTTTCGACAGGGGAGCAACTAATGAAAAACTGTTTTTT
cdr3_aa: CASSFDRGATNEKLFF

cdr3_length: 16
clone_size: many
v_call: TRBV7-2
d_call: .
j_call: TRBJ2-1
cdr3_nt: TGTGCCAGCAGACTCCTAGCGCGCAGCTCCTACAATGAGCAGTTCTTC
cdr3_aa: CASRLLARSSYNEQFF

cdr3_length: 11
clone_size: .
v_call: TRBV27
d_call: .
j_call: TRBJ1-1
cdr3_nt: TGTGCCTGTAGAGGGAACACTGAAGCTTTCTTT
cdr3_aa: CACRGNTEAFF

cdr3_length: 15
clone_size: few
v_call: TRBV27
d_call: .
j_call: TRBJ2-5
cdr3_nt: TGTGCCAGCAGTTTTGAAGGCAGCGGCCAAGAGACCCAGTACTTC
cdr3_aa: CASSFEGSGQETQYF

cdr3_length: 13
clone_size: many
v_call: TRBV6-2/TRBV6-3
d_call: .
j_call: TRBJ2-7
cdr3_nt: TGTGCCAGCAGTTACGACGGATCCTACGAGCAGTACTTC
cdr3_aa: CASSYDGSYEQYF

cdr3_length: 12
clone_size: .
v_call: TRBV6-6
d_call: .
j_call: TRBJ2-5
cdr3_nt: TGTGCCAGCAGTGACGGACTAGAGACCCAGTACTTC
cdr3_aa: CASSDGLETQYF

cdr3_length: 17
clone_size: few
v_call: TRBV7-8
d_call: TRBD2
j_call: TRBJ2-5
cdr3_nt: TGTGCCAGCAGCGCCGGAAGGGAAGACGGGAGGGTAGAGACCCAGTACTTC
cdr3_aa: CASSAGREDGRVETQYF

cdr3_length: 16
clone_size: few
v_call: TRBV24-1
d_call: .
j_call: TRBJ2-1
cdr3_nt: TGTGCCACCAGTGATTTCGAGGGTTTTTCCTACAATGAGCAGTTCTTC
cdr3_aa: CATSDFEGFSYNEQFF

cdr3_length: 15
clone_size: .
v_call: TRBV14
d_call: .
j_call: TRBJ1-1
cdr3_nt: TGTGCCAGCAGCCAAACCTCGCCAGGGAACACTGAAGCTTTCTTT
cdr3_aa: CASSQTSPGNTEAFF